This T cell receptor (beta chain) was found in a study of T cells after yellow fever vaccination. Study at large: The fractions with low cell numbers were processed using SMART-Seq v4 Ultra Low Input.

Germline-derived CDR1 and CDR2 are SNHLY and FYNNEI. The CDR3 spans 14 residues. The V segment lost 2 bases and the J segment 5 bases; nucleotides outside the gene matches: 5. By 5'RACE template switching, TCR cDNA was produced, with a universal primer site and UMIs added in the process. TCRdb reprocessed the 5' RACE reads via MiXCR and lists one record per CDR3 protein. The profile shows a few hundred thousand distinct CDR3 sequences, more than 3% of them singletons. This clonotype has at least ten counts. This TCR was recovered from a young man who received the YFV17D yellow fever vaccine. The material was PBMCs, obtained on the day of the yellow fever booster vaccination. J is TRBJ2-5 and V is TRBV2; 7 bases are a match to TRBD2. CDR3 coding DNA: TGTGCCAGCAGTGAAAAGCGGGAAGGCGAGACCCAGTACTTC. Translated, it gives CASSEKREGETQYF.